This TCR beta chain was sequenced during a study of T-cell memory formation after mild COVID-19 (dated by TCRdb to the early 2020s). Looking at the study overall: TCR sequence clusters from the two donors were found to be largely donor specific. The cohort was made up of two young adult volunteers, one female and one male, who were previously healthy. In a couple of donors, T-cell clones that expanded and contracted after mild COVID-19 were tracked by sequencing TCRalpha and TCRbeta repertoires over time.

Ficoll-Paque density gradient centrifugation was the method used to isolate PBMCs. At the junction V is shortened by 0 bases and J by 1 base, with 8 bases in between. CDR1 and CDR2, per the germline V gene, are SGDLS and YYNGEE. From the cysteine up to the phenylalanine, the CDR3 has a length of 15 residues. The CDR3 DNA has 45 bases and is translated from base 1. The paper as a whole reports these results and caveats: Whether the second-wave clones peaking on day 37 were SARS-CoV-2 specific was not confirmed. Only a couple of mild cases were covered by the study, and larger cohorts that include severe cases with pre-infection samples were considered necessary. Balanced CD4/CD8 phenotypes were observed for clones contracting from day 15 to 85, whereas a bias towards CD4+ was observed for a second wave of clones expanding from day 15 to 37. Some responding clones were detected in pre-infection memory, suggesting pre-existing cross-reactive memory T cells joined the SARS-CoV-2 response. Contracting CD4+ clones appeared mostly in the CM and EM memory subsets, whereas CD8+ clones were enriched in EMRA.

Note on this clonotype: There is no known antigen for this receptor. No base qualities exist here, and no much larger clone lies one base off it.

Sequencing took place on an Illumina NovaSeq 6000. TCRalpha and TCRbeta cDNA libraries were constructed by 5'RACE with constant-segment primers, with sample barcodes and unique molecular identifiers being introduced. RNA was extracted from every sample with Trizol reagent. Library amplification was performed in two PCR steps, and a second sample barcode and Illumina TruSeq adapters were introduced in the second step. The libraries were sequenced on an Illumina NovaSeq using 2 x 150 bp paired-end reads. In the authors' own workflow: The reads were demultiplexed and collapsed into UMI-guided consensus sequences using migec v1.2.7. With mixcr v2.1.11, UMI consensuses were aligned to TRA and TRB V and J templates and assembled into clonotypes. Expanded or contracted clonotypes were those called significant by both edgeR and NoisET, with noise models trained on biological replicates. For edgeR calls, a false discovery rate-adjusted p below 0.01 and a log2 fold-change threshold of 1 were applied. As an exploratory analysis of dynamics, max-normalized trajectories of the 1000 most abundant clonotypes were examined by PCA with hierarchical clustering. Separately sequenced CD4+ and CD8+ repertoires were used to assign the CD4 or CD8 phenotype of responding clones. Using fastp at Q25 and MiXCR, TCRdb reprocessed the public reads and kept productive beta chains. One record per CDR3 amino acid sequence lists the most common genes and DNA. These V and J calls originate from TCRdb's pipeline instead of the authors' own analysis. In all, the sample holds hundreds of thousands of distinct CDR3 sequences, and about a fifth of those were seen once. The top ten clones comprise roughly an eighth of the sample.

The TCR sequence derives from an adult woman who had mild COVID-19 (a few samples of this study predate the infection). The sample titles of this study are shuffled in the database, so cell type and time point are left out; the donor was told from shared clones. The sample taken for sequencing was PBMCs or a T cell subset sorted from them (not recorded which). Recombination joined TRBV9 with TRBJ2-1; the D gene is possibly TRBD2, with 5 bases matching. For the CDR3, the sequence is CASSVVSGSYNEQFF. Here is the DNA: TGTGCCAGCAGCGTAGTAAGCGGATCCTACAATGAGCAGTTCTTC.